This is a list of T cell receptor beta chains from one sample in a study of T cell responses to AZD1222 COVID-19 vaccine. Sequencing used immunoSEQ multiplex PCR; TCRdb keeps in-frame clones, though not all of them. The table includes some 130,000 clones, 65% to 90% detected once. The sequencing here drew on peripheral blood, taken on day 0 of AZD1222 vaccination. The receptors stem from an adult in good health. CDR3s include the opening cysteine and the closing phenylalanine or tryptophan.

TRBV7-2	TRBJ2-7	CASSRTGFLYEQYF
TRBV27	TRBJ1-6	CASSPEGNSPLHF
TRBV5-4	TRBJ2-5	CASREAGGRRETQYF
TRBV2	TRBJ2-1	CASRGGGAYNEQFF
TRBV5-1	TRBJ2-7	CASSLEVSGGYSYEQYF
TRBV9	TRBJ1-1	CASSVTGLNTEAFF
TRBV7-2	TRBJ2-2	CASSRSGGAGTGELFF
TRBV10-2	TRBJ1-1	CASYKNPNTEAFF
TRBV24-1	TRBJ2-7	CATSEGGRAYEQYF
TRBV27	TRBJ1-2	CASSLSTSQTSRGGYTF
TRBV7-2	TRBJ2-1	CASSYPAGRYNEQFF
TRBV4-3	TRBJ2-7	CASSQDVRLLYEQYF
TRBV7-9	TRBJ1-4	CASSPGGGSEKLFF
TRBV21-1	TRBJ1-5	CASSKGKPRSRDRDVGPQHF
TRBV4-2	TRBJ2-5	CASSQEKTQYF
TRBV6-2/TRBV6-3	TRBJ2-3	CASSSRGGSTDTQYF
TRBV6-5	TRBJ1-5	CASNPSGTLAQPQHF
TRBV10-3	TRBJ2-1	CAISAAQGVHNEQFF
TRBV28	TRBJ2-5	CASGTPGRVGETQYF
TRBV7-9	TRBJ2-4	CASAMAKNIQYF
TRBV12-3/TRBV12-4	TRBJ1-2	CASNTGSQSTF
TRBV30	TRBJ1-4	CAVQGGGEKLFF
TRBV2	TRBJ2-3	CASKRTSGGLDTQYF
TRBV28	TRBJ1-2	CASSLTTGQGYTF
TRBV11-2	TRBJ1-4	CASIKDRGGEKLFF
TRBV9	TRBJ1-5	CASSSGGAGNQPQHF
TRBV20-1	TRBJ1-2	CSVLYGYTF
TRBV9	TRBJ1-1	CASSVGDTEAFF
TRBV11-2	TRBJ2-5	CASSLGGGRQETQYF
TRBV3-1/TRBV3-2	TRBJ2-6	CASSRRGSGANVLTF
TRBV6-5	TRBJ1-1	CASSDRVNTEAFF
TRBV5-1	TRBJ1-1	CASSLLGNTEAFF
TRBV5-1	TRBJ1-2	CASSPQPGEAYGYTF
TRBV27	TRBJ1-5	CASSPSRDNNQPQHF
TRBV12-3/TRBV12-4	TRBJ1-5	CASSLTGFQPQHF
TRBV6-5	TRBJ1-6	CASVPDRVSPLHF
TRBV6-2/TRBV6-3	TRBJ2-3	CASSYWRGQSSDTQYF
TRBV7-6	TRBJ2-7	CASLAVNEQYF
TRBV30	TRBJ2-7	CAWGGTYEQYF
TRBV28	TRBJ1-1	CASTQGGADTEAFF